The 27 T cell receptor beta chains listed next were all sequenced from one sample in a study of shared clonotypes between healthy human individuals. The table came from immunoSEQ multiplex PCR; TCRdb's copy has only in-frame clones and leaves some out. The table has a few million clones, around nine tenths seen once. Sequenced: naive CD4+ T cells sorted from blood. Subset here: CD45RA+ positively selected. All receptors derive from a man aged 18 to 29 in good health.

The chain joins TRBV20-1 to TRBJ1-2; possible D gene TRBD1, 5 bases. This CDR3 comprises 10 residues. Looked up from germline, CDR1 is DFQATT and CDR2 is SNEGSKA (reference sequence). V lost 5 bases and J 7 bases, leaving 8 bases between the germline ends. The CDR3 here is CSASGPGYTF. The CDR3 nucleotides read TGCAGTGCTTCAGGGCCTGGCTACACCTTC.

J is TRBJ1-1 and V is TRBV5-8; 10 bases match TRBD1. Germline lookup yields CDR1 SGHTS and CDR2 YDEGEE. V dropped 5 bases and J dropped 3; count of bases not matched to a gene: 19. The CDR3 length is 19 residues. CDR3 nucleotide sequence: TGTGCCAGCAGGTGGGACAGGGGAGGGGTCTACCCGTGGGACACTGAAGCTTTCTTT. It specifies CASRWDRGGVYPWDTEAFF.

The chain joins TRBV2 to TRBJ1-1, with D hard to call. V dropped 3 bases and J dropped 10 bases, with 21 bases sitting between them. CDR1 is SNHLY and CDR2 is FYNNEI in the germline V gene. The CDR3 totals 15 residues. The CDR3 region has the DNA TGTGCCAGCAGTGAGGTATCAGTTGTCCGAAGTCGAGCTTTCTTT. This sequence encodes CASSEVSVVRSRAFF.

The chain carries TRBV25-1 and TRBJ1-2; perhaps TRBD1 as D (5 bases). CDR3 length: 14 residues. CDR1 MGHDK and CDR2 SYGVNS come from the germline V gene. V was trimmed by 6 bases and J by 1 base, leaving 12 bases between them. CDR3 in amino acids: CASSAPQVNYGYTF. CDR3 DNA: TGTGCCAGCAGCGCCCCACAGGTTAACTATGGCTACACCTTC.

The CDR3, as DNA: TGCGCCAGCAGCCAAGAGGGACAAGAGACCCAGTACTTC. This gives the protein CASSQEGQETQYF. The chain joins TRBV4-3 to TRBJ2-5; D not certain. The length of the CDR3 is 13 residues. V was clipped by 0 bases and J by 2 bases, with 4 bases between them. CDR1 and CDR2 (germline): LGHNA, YSLEER.

This sequence joins TRBV5-1 and TRBJ2-3; 8 bases align to TRBD2. V gave up 0 bases and J gave up 2 bases; unmatched junction bases: 5. The V gene's germline CDR1 is SGHRS and CDR2 YFSETQ. The length of the CDR3 is 16 residues. The CDR3 is CASSLGSSGYTDTQYF. The CDR3 DNA reads TGCGCCAGCAGCTTGGGCTCTAGCGGGTACACAGATACGCAGTATTTT.

V gene TRBV5-1 combines with J gene TRBJ2-7; D perhaps matches TRBD2 (6 bases). Trimming shortened V by 1 base and J by 0 bases, and 11 bases separated the two germline ends. Germline CDR1 reads SGHRS; CDR2 reads YFSETQ. The CDR3 covers 15 residues. In DNA, the CDR3 is TGCGCCAGCAGCTTGTGGCAGGGACTCTCCTACGAGCAGTACTTC. Translation gives CASSLWQGLSYEQYF.

As regards this clone: At the DNA level, this CDR3 is encoded by other sequences in the same sample as well. The chain joins TRBV15 to TRBJ1-2, with D unclear. The length of the CDR3 is 13 residues. Germline V gene sequence: CDR1 LNHNV, CDR2 YYDKDF (reference sequence). The V end was cut by 5 bases, the J end by 2 bases, with 9 bases between. The CDR3 protein is CATSPDTNYGYTF. The CDR3 DNA reads TGTGCCACCAGCCCAGACACAAACTATGGCTACACCTTC.

The rearrangement joins TRBV29-1 to TRBJ1-1; D is unclear. The CDR3 is 16 amino acids. The germline gives CDR1 SQVTM, CDR2 ANQGSEA. V lost 1 base and J 4 bases, leaving 19 bases between the germline ends. DNA for the CDR3: TGCAGCGTTGAAGGAATACTAAAAGGGATGGTCACTGAAGCTTTCTTT. Translating gives CSVEGILKGMVTEAFF.

A word on this clone: Other DNA sequences in the sample encode the same CDR3. V and J are TRBV5-1 and TRBJ2-1; 8 bases agree with TRBD1. The CDR3 extends over 15 amino acids. Trimming took 4 bases from V and 0 from J; bases not matched to a gene: 3. Germline CDR1 and CDR2: SGHRS and YFSETQ. The CDR3 nucleotides are TGCGCCAGCAGCCTAACAGGGGGCTCCTACAATGAGCAGTTCTTC. Its protein is CASSLTGGSYNEQFF. Full variable domain (missing parts from reference TRBV5-1 and TRBJ2-1): KAGVTQTPRYLIKTRGQQVTLSCSPISGHRSVSWYQQTPGQGLQFLFEYFSETQRNKGNFPGRFSGRQFSNSRSEMNVSTLELGDSALYLCASSLTGGSYNEQFFGPGTRLTVL.

The chain employs TRBV5-1 and TRBJ2-4; 7 bases agree with TRBD1. The J segment lost 8 bases and the V segment lost 3 bases, leaving 5 bases of the junction unmatched. Germline values: CDR1 SGHRS, CDR2 YFSETQ. This CDR3 has 13 amino acids. The CDR3: CASSSTGADIQYF. The CDR3 DNA sequence: TGCGCCAGCAGCTCCACAGGGGCGGACATTCAGTACTTC.

Comments on this clone: This specimen includes other DNA sequences encoding the same CDR3. The chain joins TRBV5-1 to TRBJ2-7; D is perhaps TRBD2 (5 bases). Between the trimmed V and J ends, which lost 2 bases and 1 base, there was a span of 7 bases. The CDR3 is 13 amino acids. Germline CDR1 and CDR2: SGHRS and YFSETQ. This CDR3 reads CASSLTGSYEQYF. CDR3 in DNA: TGCGCCAGCAGCTTAACGGGATCCTACGAGCAGTACTTC.

CDR3 sequence (DNA): TGTGCCAGCAGACCAGGGACTAGCGGGGGAGGAGATACGCAGTATTTT. This encodes CASRPGTSGGGDTQYF. The V gene is TRBV21-1, the J gene TRBJ2-3; the table's D call of TRBD2 was not tested on the DNA. TRBV21-1 is a recognized pseudogene. This CDR3 has 16 residues.

The V call is TRBV27, the J call TRBJ2-4; no firm D call. This CDR3 region has 16 residues. V was shortened by 5 bases and J by 0 bases, with 14 bases between the two germline ends. Germline V gene lookup returns CDR1 MNHEY and CDR2 SMNVEV (reference sequence). The CDR3 sequence is CASSPRTELAKNIQYF. The CDR3 DNA reads as TGTGCCAGCAGTCCCCGGACCGAGCTAGCCAAAAACATTCAGTACTTC.

This chain connects TRBV29-1 to TRBJ1-4; the match to TRBD1 covers 9 bases. The trim removed 7 bases at V and 7 bases at J, leaving 7 bases unmatched. The CDR3 loop spans 13 amino acids. Germline V lookup: CDR1 SQVTM, CDR2 ANQGSEA. The DNA for the CDR3 is TGCAGCGAGGGCCGGGACAGGGCTGAAAAACTGTTTTTT. This translates into CSEGRDRAEKLFF.

The chain uses TRBV5-1 and TRBJ2-2, with 8 bases fitting TRBD1. The CDR3 length is 14 residues. The J segment lost 4 bases and the V segment lost 4 bases, leaving 3 bases of the junction unmatched. Germline lookup yields CDR1 SGHRS and CDR2 YFSETQ. The CDR3 protein is CASSPQGATGELFF. The CDR3 region has the DNA TGCGCCAGCAGCCCCCAGGGGGCCACCGGGGAGCTGTTTTTT.

The chain is built from TRBV12-5 and TRBJ2-1; 7 bases line up with TRBD1. The CDR3 has 17 amino acids. The junction had 8 bases not matched to a gene; V was cut back by 0 bases and J by 3 bases. Germline V gene sequence: CDR1 LGHNT, CDR2 FRNRAP. DNA of the CDR3: TGTGCTAGTGGTTTGGTCCGCCGGGACAGAGGCTACAATGAGCAGTTCTTC. Translation: CASGLVRRDRGYNEQFF. The variable domain in full, completed from reference TRBV12-5 and TRBJ2-1, reads DARVTQTPRHKVTEMGQEVTMRCQPILGHNTVFWYRQTMMQGLELLAYFRNRAPLDDSGMPKDRFSAEMPDATLATLKIQPSEPRDSAVYFCASGLVRRDRGYNEQFFGPGTRLTVL.

The chain recombines TRBV19 with TRBJ1-5, with 7 bases aligning to TRBD1. The CDR3 has 14 residues. The V gene's germline CDR1 is LNHDA and CDR2 SQIVND (reference sequence). V was pared by 9 bases and J by 3 bases, with 8 bases of the junction left unmatched. The CDR3 loop reads CASPRTGVNQPQHF. The CDR3 DNA reads TGTGCCAGCCCAAGGACAGGCGTCAATCAGCCCCAGCATTTT.

For this clone: The identical CDR3 is also encoded by other nucleotide sequences in the sample. DNA for the CDR3: TGCAGCGTTGAAAGAAGGCTAATGAACACTGAAGCTTTCTTT. This sequence encodes CSVERRLMNTEAFF. The chain combines TRBV29-1 with TRBJ1-1; unclear D gene. Trimming took 2 bases from V and 0 from J, leaving 10 bases between them. From germline, CDR1 is SQVTM and CDR2 ANQGSEA. The CDR3 consists of 14 residues. The full variable domain, rest sourced from reference TRBV29-1 and TRBJ1-1, is SAVISQKPSRDICQRGTSLTIQCQVDSQVTMMFWYRQQPGQSLTLIATANQGSEATYESGFVIDKFPISRPNLTFSTLTVSNMSPEDSSIYLCSVERRLMNTEAFFGQGTRLTVV.

The genes are TRBV19 and TRBJ2-4; 10 bases match TRBD1. The trim removed 7 bases at V and 9 bases at J, leaving 9 bases unmatched. The CDR3 is 14 residues long. Germline CDR1 reads LNHDA; CDR2 reads SQIVND (reference sequence). CDR3 region: CASNPGQGLGIQYF. The CDR3 coding sequence is TGTGCCAGTAACCCGGGACAGGGGCTTGGCATTCAGTACTTC.

V gene TRBV7-2 combines with J gene TRBJ1-2; 10 bases match TRBD1. The CDR3 loop spans 16 amino acids. Germline loops: CDR1 SGHTA, CDR2 FQGNSA. Unmatched junction bases numbered 7, after V lost 5 bases and J lost 1 base. The CDR3 DNA reads TGTGCCAGCAGCCGGACAGGGGGTTACTTTAACTATGGCTACACCTTC. It codes for CASSRTGGYFNYGYTF.

The chain carries TRBV7-2 and TRBJ2-2, with 14 nucleotides matching TRBD2. CDR3 length equals 16 residues. The germline gives CDR1 SGHTA, CDR2 FQGNSA. Unmatched junction bases numbered 0, after V lost 1 base and J lost 5 bases. The CDR3 DNA reads as TGTGCCAGCAGCTTAGGACTAGCGGGAGGGACCGGGGAGCTGTTTTTT. Its protein is CASSLGLAGGTGELFF. Full variable domain (outside the CDR3, taken from reference TRBV7-2 and TRBJ2-2): GAGVSQSPSNKVTEKGKDVELRCDPISGHTALYWYRQSLGQGLEFLIYFQGNSAPDKSGLPSDRFSAERTGGSVSTLTIQRTQQEDSAVYLCASSLGLAGGTGELFFGEGSRLTVL.

Notes on this clone: At the DNA level, this CDR3 is encoded by other sequences in the same sample as well. The chain uses TRBV7-9 and TRBJ2-3; possibly TRBD1 or TRBD2 for D (5 bases each). This CDR3 spans 14 amino acids. Looked up from germline, CDR1 is SEHNR and CDR2 is FQNEAQ (reference sequence). V lost 4 bases to trimming and J lost 2 bases, with 10 bases between them. CDR3 protein: CASSSLGDTDTQYF. The CDR3 DNA reads TGTGCCAGCAGCTCCCTGGGGGACACAGATACGCAGTATTTT.

As to this clone: Other DNA sequences in the same sample also yield this CDR3. This chain connects TRBV9 to TRBJ1-2; tentatively, D is TRBD1 (5 bases). Trimming removed 2 bases at V and 7 bases at J, with 12 bases between. The CDR3 contains 13 residues. Germline V CDR1 and CDR2: SGDLS, YYNGEE. The CDR3 reads CASSVGAGSGYTF. Written as DNA, the CDR3 is TGTGCCAGCAGCGTCGGAGCAGGGTCTGGCTACACCTTC.

This rearrangement joins TRBV19 to TRBJ2-5; TRBD2 matches at 7 bases. This CDR3 comprises 15 residues. J lost 3 bases, V lost 3 bases, and 7 bases had no gene match. Germline CDR1 LNHDA, CDR2 SQIVND (reference sequence). This chain's CDR3 is CASSIRGDTEETQYF. The CDR3 coding sequence is TGTGCCAGTAGTATCCGGGGGGATACCGAAGAGACCCAGTACTTC.

This clone was seen just once. The rearrangement uses TRBV6-5 and TRBJ2-1, with 13 positions matching TRBD2. The CDR3 has 16 amino acids. J gave up 12 bases and V 2 bases, and 10 bases lay outside the gene matches. Looked up from germline, CDR1 is MNHEY and CDR2 is SVGAGI. In nucleotides, the CDR3 is TGTGCCAGCAGTTACCTCACTAGCGGGAGGGTGTGGGGGCAGTTCTTC. As protein: CASSYLTSGRVWGQFF.

The J gene is TRBJ2-7, the V gene TRBV6-6, with 8 bases identical to TRBD1. After removal of 5 bases from V and 6 bases from J, the junction contained 6 bases not matched to a gene. The CDR3 runs to 13 residues. CDR1 MNHNY and CDR2 SVGAGI come from the germline V gene (reference sequence). The CDR3 spells CASSTTGVVEQYF. The CDR3 coding sequence is TGTGCCAGCAGTACGACAGGGGTGGTCGAGCAGTACTTC.